This TCR beta chain was recorded in a study of beta chain features in type 1 diabetes. General study results and limits: Sequencing used cDNA, and cells with high TCR expression could therefore be over-represented. Patients with Type 1 diabetes showed moderately but significantly shorter TCRB CDR3s in all four CD4+ subsets.

Isolated RNA was reverse transcribed in full, so expressed TCRB transcripts were sequenced. Some clones are missing from TCRdb's copy, which holds only in-frame ones; the method was immunoSEQ multiplex PCR. The table lists about 160,000 clones, 6.5% to 10% of them singletons. CDR1 is SEHNR, CDR2 FQNEAQ, per germline (reference sequence). The V gene lost 5 bases and the J gene lost 10 bases, with 9 bases spanning the gap. The CDR3 length is 11 residues. As to this clone: Antigen specificity is unknown.

This sequence joins TRBV7-9 and TRBJ2-1, with D perhaps TRBD2 (5 bases). The source is a woman between 18 and 29 years old with type 1 diabetes. The sample was central memory CD4+ T cells from blood. The CDR3 region has the DNA TGTGCCAGCAGCCCCGAGCGGGAGCAGTTCTTC. Protein: CASSPEREQFF.